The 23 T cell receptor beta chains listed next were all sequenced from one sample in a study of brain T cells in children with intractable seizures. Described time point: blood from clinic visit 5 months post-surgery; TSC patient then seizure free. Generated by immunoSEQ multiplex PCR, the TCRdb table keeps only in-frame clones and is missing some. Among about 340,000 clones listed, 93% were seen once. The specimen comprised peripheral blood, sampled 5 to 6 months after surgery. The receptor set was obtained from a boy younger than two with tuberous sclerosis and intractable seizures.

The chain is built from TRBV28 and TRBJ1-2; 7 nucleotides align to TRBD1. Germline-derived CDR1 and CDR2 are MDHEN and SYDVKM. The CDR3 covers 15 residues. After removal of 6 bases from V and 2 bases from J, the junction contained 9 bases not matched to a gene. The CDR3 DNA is TGTGCCAGCAGGCCGACAGGGCTCATCAACTATGGCTACACCTTC. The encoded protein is CASRPTGLINYGYTF.

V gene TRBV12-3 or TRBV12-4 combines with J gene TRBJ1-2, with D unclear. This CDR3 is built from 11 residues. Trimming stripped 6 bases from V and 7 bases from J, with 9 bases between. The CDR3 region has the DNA TGTGCCAGCAGGAAGGGTGGTGGCTACACCTTC. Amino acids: CASRKGGGYTF.

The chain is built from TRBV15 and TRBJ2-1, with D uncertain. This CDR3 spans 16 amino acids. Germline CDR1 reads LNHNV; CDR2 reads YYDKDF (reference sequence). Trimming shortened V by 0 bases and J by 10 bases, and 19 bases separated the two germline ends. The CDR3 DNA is TGTGCCACCAGCAGAGATGAACAACCCTCCCGAAGGGAGCAGTTCTTC. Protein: CATSRDEQPSRREQFF.

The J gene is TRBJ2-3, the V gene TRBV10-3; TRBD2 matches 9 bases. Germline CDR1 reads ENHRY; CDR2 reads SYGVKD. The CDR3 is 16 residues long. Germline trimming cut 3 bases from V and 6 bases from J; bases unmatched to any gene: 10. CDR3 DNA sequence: TGTGCCATCAGTGATCTTCGACTAGCGGACTGGGATACGCAGTATTTT. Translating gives CAISDLRLADWDTQYF.

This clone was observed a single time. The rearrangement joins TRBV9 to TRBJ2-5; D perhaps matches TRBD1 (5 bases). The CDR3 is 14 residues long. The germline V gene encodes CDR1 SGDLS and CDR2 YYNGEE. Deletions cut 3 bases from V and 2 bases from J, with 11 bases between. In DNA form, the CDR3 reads TGTGCCAGCAGCGACCGACAGATACAAGAGACCCAGTACTTC. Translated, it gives CASSDRQIQETQYF.

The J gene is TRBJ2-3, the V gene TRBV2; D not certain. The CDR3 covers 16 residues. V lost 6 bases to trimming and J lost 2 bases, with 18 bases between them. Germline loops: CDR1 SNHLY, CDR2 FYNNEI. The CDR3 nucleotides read TGTGCCAGCAGGACCACGATCGCCCGTTTCACAGATACGCAGTATTTT. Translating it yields CASRTTIARFTDTQYF. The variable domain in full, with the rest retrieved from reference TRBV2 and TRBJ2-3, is EPEVTQTPSHQVTQMGQEVILRCVPISNHLYFYWYRQILGQKVEFLVSFYNNEISEKSEIFDDQFSVERPDGSNFTLKIRSTKLEDSAMYFCASRTTIARFTDTQYFGPGTRLTVL.

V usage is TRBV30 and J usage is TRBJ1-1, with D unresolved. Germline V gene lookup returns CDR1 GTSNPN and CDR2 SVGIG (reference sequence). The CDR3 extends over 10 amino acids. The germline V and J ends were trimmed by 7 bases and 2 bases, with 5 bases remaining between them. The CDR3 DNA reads TGTGCCTCAGAAAACACTGAAGCTTTCTTT. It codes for CASENTEAFF.

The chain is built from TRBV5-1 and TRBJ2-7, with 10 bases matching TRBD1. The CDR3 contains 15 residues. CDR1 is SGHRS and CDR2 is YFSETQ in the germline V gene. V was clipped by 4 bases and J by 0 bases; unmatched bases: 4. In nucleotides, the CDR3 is TGCGCCAGCAGCAAGGGGACAGGGGCCTCCTACGAGCAGTACTTC. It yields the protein CASSKGTGASYEQYF. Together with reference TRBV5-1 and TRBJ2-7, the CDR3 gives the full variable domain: KAGVTQTPRYLIKTRGQQVTLSCSPISGHRSVSWYQQTPGQGLQFLFEYFSETQRNKGNFPGRFSGRQFSNSRSEMNVSTLELGDSALYLCASSKGTGASYEQYFGPGTRLTVT.

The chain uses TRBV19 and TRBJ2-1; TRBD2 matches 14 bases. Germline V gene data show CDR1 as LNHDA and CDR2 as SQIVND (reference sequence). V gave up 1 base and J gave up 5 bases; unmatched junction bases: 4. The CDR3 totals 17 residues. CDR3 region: CASSIARTSGGNNEQFF. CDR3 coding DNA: TGTGCCAGTAGTATAGCTCGGACTAGCGGGGGGAACAATGAGCAGTTCTTC. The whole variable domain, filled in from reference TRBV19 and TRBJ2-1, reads DGGITQSPKYLFRKEGQNVTLSCEQNLNHDAMYWYRQDPGQGLRLIYYSQIVNDFQKGDIAEGYSVSREKKESFPLTVTSAQKNPTAFYLCASSIARTSGGNNEQFFGPGTRLTVL.

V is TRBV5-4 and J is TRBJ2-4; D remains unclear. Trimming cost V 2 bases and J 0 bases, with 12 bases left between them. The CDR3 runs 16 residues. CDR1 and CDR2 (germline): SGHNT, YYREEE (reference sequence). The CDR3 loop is CASSFGVPLAKNIQYF. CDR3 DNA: TGTGCCAGCAGCTTCGGAGTTCCTCTAGCCAAAAACATTCAGTACTTC.

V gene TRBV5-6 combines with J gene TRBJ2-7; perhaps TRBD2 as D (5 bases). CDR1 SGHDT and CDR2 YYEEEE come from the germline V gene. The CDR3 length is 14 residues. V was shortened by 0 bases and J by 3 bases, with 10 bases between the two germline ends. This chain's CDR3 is CASSLGQRNYEQYF. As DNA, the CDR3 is TGTGCCAGCAGCTTGGGTCAGCGGAACTACGAGCAGTACTTC.

The CDR3 sequence: CASSQDLRNTEAFF. The CDR3 DNA is TGTGCCAGCAGCCAAGATCTTAGGAACACTGAAGCTTTCTTT. This rearrangement joins TRBV3-1 (or the pseudogene TRBV3-2) to TRBJ1-1; D uncertain. Germline CDR1 LGHDT, CDR2 YNNKEL (reference sequence). This CDR3 contains 14 residues. V gave up 0 bases and J gave up 1 base, with 6 bases separating them.

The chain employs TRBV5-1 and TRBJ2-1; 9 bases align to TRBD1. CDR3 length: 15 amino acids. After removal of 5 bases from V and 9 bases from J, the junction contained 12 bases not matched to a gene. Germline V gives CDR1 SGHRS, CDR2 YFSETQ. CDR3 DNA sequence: TGCGCCAGCAGACGCGGGACAGGGATTTTGTCTGAGCAGTTCTTC. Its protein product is CASRRGTGILSEQFF.

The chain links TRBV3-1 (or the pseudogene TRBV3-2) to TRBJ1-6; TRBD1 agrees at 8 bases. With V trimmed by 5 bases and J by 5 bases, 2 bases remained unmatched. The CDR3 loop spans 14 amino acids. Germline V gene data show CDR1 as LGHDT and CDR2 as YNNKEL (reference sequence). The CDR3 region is CASSLQGDNSPLHF. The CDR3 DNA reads TGTGCCAGCAGCTTACAGGGGGATAATTCACCCCTCCACTTT.

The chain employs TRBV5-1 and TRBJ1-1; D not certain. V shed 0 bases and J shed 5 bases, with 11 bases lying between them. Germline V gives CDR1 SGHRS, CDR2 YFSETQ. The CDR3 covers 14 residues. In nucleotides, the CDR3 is TGCGCCAGCAGCTTGGGTTCGGGAGGGACTGAAGCTTTCTTT. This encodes CASSLGSGGTEAFF.

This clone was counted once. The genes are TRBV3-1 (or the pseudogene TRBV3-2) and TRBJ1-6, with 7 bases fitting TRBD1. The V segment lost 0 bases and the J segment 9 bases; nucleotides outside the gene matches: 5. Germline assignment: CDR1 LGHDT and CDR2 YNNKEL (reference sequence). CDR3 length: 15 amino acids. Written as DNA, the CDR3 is TGTGCCAGCAGCCAAGAGAGGGGGCAGGGTTCACCCCTCCACTTT. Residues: CASSQERGQGSPLHF.

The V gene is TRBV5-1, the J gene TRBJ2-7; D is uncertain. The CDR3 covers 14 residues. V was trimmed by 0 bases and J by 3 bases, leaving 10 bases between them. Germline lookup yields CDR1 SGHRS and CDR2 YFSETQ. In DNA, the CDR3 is TGCGCCAGCAGCTTGGAGGTTTTAGACTACGAGCAGTACTTC. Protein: CASSLEVLDYEQYF.

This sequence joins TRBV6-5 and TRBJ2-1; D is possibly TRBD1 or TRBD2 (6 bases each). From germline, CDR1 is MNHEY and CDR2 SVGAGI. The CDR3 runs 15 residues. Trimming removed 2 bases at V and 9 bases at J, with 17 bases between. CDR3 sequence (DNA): TGTGCCAGCAGTTACATCGAGGGGGGTTTAGTTGAGCAGTTCTTC. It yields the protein CASSYIEGGLVEQFF.

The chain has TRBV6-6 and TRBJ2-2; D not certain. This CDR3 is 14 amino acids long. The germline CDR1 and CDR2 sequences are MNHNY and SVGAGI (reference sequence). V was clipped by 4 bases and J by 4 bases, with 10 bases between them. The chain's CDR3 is CASSLWGSTGELFF. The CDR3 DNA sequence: TGTGCCAGCAGTTTGTGGGGAAGCACCGGGGAGCTGTTTTTT.

Here the CDR3 reads CASSYVERAGRETQYF. CDR3 DNA sequence: TGTGCCAGCAGCTATGTAGAAAGAGCGGGACGAGAGACCCAGTACTTC. The rearrangement uses TRBV5-6 and TRBJ2-5; 7 positions agree with TRBD2. The CDR3 has 16 residues. Germline values: CDR1 SGHDT, CDR2 YYEEEE. V shed 3 bases, J shed 4 bases, and the junction held 12 bases outside the gene matches. Filled out from reference TRBV5-6 and TRBJ2-5, the complete variable domain reads DAGVTQSPTHLIKTRGQQVTLRCSPKSGHDTVSWYQQALGQGPQFIFQYYEEEERQRGNFPDRFSGHQFPNYSSELNVNALLLGDSALYLCASSYVERAGRETQYFGPGTRLLVL.

The CDR3 sequence is CASSLRLGGNTIYF. The CDR3 DNA is TGTGCCAGCAGCCTCCGTCTCGGTGGAAACACCATATATTTT. The V and J genes are TRBV3-1 (or the pseudogene TRBV3-2) and TRBJ1-3; D gene unclear. There are 14 residues in the CDR3. The V gene lost 4 bases and the J gene lost 3 bases, with 10 bases spanning the gap. Germline values: CDR1 LGHDT, CDR2 YNNKEL (reference sequence).

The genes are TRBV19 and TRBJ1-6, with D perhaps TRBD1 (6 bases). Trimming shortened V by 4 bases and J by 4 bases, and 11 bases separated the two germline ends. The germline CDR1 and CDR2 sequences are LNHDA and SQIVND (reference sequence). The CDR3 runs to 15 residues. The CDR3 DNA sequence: TGTGCCAGTAGTAGGGGGGCCGGATATAATTCACCCCTCCACTTT. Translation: CASSRGAGYNSPLHF.

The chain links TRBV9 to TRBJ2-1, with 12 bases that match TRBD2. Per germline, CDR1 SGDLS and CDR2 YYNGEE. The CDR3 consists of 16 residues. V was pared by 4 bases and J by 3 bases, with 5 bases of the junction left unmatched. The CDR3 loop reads CASSPWTSGNYNEQFF. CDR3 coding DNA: TGTGCCAGCAGCCCCTGGACTAGCGGGAACTACAATGAGCAGTTCTTC.